This T cell receptor beta chain was captured in a study of T cells of healthy individuals (dated by TCRdb to 2016 to 2018). Based on the germline V gene (reference sequence), the CDR1 and CDR2 sequences are LNHNV and YYDKDF. Trimmed from V: 11 bases; trimmed from J: 6 bases; junction bases lacking a gene match: 7. The CDR3, cysteine through phenylalanine, is 13 amino acids long. Of all the DNA, just the CDR3 is kept, 39 bases in frame from base 1. For this clonotype: Its antigen has not been determined. The input lacks base qualities; no much larger clone sits a single base away.

Receptors were amplified or captured by 5' RACE. The run used an Illumina MiSeq. The raw public reads went through TCRdb reprocessing: fastp at Q25, MiXCR clone calling, in-frame beta chains kept. Every CDR3 protein is listed once, alongside the most common genes and DNA of its rows. Recorded for this sample are 60,000 to 75,000 distinct CDR3 sequences; 15% to 20% of them occurred a single time. The ten largest clones represent around 4.6% of the sample. The sequence was obtained from a human donor in good health. The sequence is built from TRBV15 and TRBJ1-2, with 12 bases matching TRBD1. In nucleotide form, the sequence is TGTGCCGTAGGGACAGGGGGCGCCGATGGCTACACCTTC. Its coded protein is CAVGTGGADGYTF.